A selection of T cell receptor beta chains follows, all from one sample in a study of T cell changes during pregnancy in multiple sclerosis. Profiling relied on immunoSEQ multiplex PCR, and the TCRdb table lists in-frame clones only, not all of them. The data hold tens of thousands of clones, with 85% to 90% observed a single time. Sequences were derived from CD4+ T cells from peripheral blood mononuclear cells, sampled in the first trimester of pregnancy. All receptors come from a female donor with multiple sclerosis, enrolled in a pregnancy study. CDR3s include the opening cysteine and the closing phenylalanine or tryptophan. The D gene is left open where the match is weak. Clone size is stated in some rows and not others, as once, few, many or a class when expanded.

v_gene	len	j_gene	d_gene	abundance	CDR3nt	CDR3aa
TRBV15	14	TRBJ2-7	.	.	TGTGCCACCAGCAGAGATGAACGGGTTTACGAGCAGTACTTC	CATSRDERVYEQYF
TRBV5-6	16	TRBJ1-4	.	.	TGTGCCAGCAGCTTCCGGGGGGCCTTGGCTAATGAAAAACTGTTTTTT	CASSFRGALANEKLFF
TRBV12-5	19	TRBJ2-7	TRBD2	.	TGTGCTAGTGGTTTGGTACTAGCGGGAGGAGGGCAGGGGGAGTACGAGCAGTACTTC	CASGLVLAGGGQGEYEQYF
TRBV28	16	TRBJ2-2	.	.	TGTGCCAGCAGTTCAGGCGCGACCCCGAAGACCGGGGAGCTGTTTTTT	CASSSGATPKTGELFF
TRBV29-1	19	TRBJ2-7	TRBD2	once	TGCAGCGTTGAAGCAAGGACTAGCGGGAGGGCCTGGAGATCCTACGAGCAGTACTTC	CSVEARTSGRAWRSYEQYF
TRBV7-2	16	TRBJ2-5	TRBD2	few	TGTGCCAGCAGCTTAGTTGCTAGCGGGGGGACGGGGACCCAGTACTTC	CASSLVASGGTGTQYF
TRBV19	16	TRBJ2-6	.	.	TGTGCCAGTAATACGGGAACGGGCTCTGGGGCCAACGTCCTGACTTTC	CASNTGTGSGANVLTF
TRBV7-9	15	TRBJ2-1	TRBD1	.	TGTGCCAGCAGCCCACCGGGACAGGGTGGTAATGAGCAGTTCTTC	CASSPPGQGGNEQFF
TRBV29-1	13	TRBJ1-1	.	.	TGCAGCGTGGTTCGGGAGGTGGGCGCTGAAGCTTTCTTT	CSVVREVGAEAFF
TRBV11-3	14	TRBJ1-6	TRBD1	.	TGTGCCAGCCGCCCCGGGACAGGAAATTCACCCCTCCACTTT	CASRPGTGNSPLHF
TRBV11-1	13	TRBJ1-2	.	.	TGTGCCAGCACCTACCAGGAGGGATCTGGCTACACCTTC	CASTYQEGSGYTF
TRBV5-1	15	TRBJ2-5	TRBD2	.	TGCGCCAGCAGCTTGTTCCGGGGGGACCAAGAGACCCAGTACTTC	CASSLFRGDQETQYF
TRBV5-1	15	TRBJ2-7	TRBD2	.	TGCGCCAGCAGCTTCGGACTAGCGGGAGTCAGCGAGCAGTACTTC	CASSFGLAGVSEQYF
TRBV6-1	15	TRBJ1-4	.	.	TGTGCCAGCAGCTTTACTCCGACTGCTAATGAAAAACTGTTTTTT	CASSFTPTANEKLFF
TRBV7-8	14	TRBJ1-5	TRBD1	once	TGTGCCAGCAGCACCGACAGGGTAGGTCAGCCCCAGCATTTT	CASSTDRVGQPQHF
TRBV19	14	TRBJ2-1	TRBD2	.	TGTGCCAGTAGTAGTGTGGGACTAGCGGGAGATATGTTCTTC	CASSSVGLAGDMFF
TRBV5-1	16	TRBJ2-7	TRBD2	.	TGCGCCAGCACCTCTCTCTCCTCAGCGGGGGCCTACGAGCAGTACTTC	CASTSLSSAGAYEQYF
TRBV19	14	TRBJ1-1	.	.	TGTGCCAGTAGTAGAACCGGGACACAAGCCGAAGCTTTCTTT	CASSRTGTQAEAFF
TRBV5-1	18	TRBJ2-2	TRBD2	few	TGCGCCAGCAGCTTGACCGGACTAGCGGGGATAAACACCGGGGAGCTGTTTTTT	CASSLTGLAGINTGELFF
TRBV27	15	TRBJ2-2	.	.	TGTGCCAGCAGTTTACGGGGGATGAACACCGGGGAGCTGTTTTTT	CASSLRGMNTGELFF
TRBV18	15	TRBJ2-1	.	.	TGTGCCAGCTCACCACTGAGTAGAACCTACAATGAGCAGTTCTTC	CASSPLSRTYNEQFF
TRBV29-1	13	TRBJ1-4	.	.	TGCAGCGTCTCACAGGTTCGAGGTGAAAAACTGTTTTTT	CSVSQVRGEKLFF
TRBV11-1	15	TRBJ2-7	.	once	TGTGCCAGCAGCTTGGCTCCGGAGAGCTCCTACGAGCAGTACTTC	CASSLAPESSYEQYF
TRBV13	16	TRBJ2-1	TRBD2	.	TGTGCCAGCAGCTCGGACTCTAGCGGGAGTTCCGGTGAGCAGTTCTTC	CASSSDSSGSSGEQFF
TRBV11-2	13	TRBJ1-1	TRBD1	.	TGTGCCAGCAGCCCCCAGACAGGGGGTGAAGCTTTCTTT	CASSPQTGGEAFF
TRBV10-1	14	TRBJ2-7	TRBD2	.	TGCGCCATCGTACATGGACTAGCGATCCTCGAGCAGTACTTC	CAIVHGLAILEQYF
TRBV5-4	15	TRBJ2-5	TRBD2	.	TGTGCCAGCAGCTTGGGACTAGCGGGAGGAGAGACCCAGTACTTC	CASSLGLAGGETQYF
TRBV7-6	13	TRBJ1-5	.	.	TGTGCCAGCAGCTTAGGCGCAGGGCAGCCCCAGCATTTT	CASSLGAGQPQHF
TRBV7-2	14	TRBJ2-5	TRBD1	.	TGTGCCAGCAGCTTCGGACAGGGGGCAGAGACCCAGTACTTC	CASSFGQGAETQYF
TRBV7-9	15	TRBJ1-1	TRBD1	.	TGTGCCAGCAGCTTGGACAGGGGGCTGTCTACTGAAGCTTTCTTT	CASSLDRGLSTEAFF
TRBV5-1	15	TRBJ2-5	.	.	TGCGCCAGCAGCTTAAGAGGGGGGGCCGGGGAGACCCAGTACTTC	CASSLRGGAGETQYF
TRBV10-3	16	TRBJ2-3	TRBD2	.	TGTGCCATCAGTGAGGGGCTAGCGGGGGTCACAGATACGCAGTATTTT	CAISEGLAGVTDTQYF
TRBV18	18	TRBJ1-5	.	.	TGTGCCAGCTCACCACGTTCCCAGGGTCTTGGGAGCAATCAGCCCCAGCATTTT	CASSPRSQGLGSNQPQHF
TRBV5-5	13	TRBJ1-1	.	.	TGTGCCAGCACTGGGGCCCTCGGCACTGAAGCTTTCTTT	CASTGALGTEAFF
TRBV27	14	TRBJ1-1	.	.	TGTGCCAGCAGTTTATTAGGGGTGCGGACTGAAGCTTTCTTT	CASSLLGVRTEAFF
TRBV6-4	15	TRBJ2-2	.	.	TGTGCCAGCAGTGACGAGCGGGTGAACACCGGGGAGCTGTTTTTT	CASSDERVNTGELFF
TRBV4-3	13	TRBJ1-2	.	.	TGCGCCAGCAGCCAAGTGCTCGGCTATGGCTACACCTTC	CASSQVLGYGYTF